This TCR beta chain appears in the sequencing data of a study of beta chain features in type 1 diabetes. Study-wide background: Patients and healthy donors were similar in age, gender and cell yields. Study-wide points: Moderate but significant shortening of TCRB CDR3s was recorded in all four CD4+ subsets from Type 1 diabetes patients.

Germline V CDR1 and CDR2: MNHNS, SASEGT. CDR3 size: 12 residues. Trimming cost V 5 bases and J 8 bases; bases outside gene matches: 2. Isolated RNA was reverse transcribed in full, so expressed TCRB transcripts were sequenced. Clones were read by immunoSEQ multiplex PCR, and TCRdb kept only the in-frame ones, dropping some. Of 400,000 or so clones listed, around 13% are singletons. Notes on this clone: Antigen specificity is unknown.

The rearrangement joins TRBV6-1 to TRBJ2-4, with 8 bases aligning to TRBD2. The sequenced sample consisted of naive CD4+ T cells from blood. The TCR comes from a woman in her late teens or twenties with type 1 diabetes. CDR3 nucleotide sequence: TGTGCCAGCAGTCGGGGGGGGGACATTCAGTACTTC. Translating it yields CASSRGGDIQYF.